These 9 T cell receptor beta chains came from one sample sequenced in a study of human T cells and chemical hapten exposure. Indicated time point: pre-sensitization, week 0. The treatment denotes: therapeutic diphenylcyclopropenone sensitization with weekly scalp DPC. TCRdb independently ran MiXCR on the RACE reads; one entry per CDR3 protein. This table holds roughly 250,000 distinct CDR3 sequences, roughly 8.9% found once. The source was whole blood, collected in connection with sensitization to the hapten diphenylcyclopropenone (DPC). These TCRs come from a woman aged 35 to 49 with alopecia areata. Some clones in this sample may be carry-over from other donors' samples.

V and J are TRBV28 and TRBJ1-1, with TRBD1 identical over 7 bases. Per the germline V gene, CDR1 is MDHEN and CDR2 is SYDVKM. This CDR3 has 12 amino acids. V was clipped by 1 base and J by 10 bases; unmatched bases: 3. CDR3 DNA sequence: TGTGCCAGCAGTTTATCACAGGGGAGAGCTTTCTTT. This gives the protein CASSLSQGRAFF.

The chain is built from TRBV6-6 and TRBJ2-2; tentative D call: TRBD2 (6 bases). Deletions cut 8 bases from V and 7 bases from J, with 17 bases between. Per the germline V gene, CDR1 is MNHNY and CDR2 is SVGAGI (reference sequence). The CDR3 has 14 residues. The CDR3 nucleotides are TGTGCCAGCCGCGGGGAAATCAAGGTCGGGGAGCTGTTTTTT. Amino acid sequence: CASRGEIKVGELFF.

The table lists this clonotype with many counts. This chain joins TRBV24-1 and TRBJ2-2; D remains ambiguous. V was pared by 9 bases and J by 4 bases, with 5 bases between. CDR1 is KGHDR and CDR2 is SFDVKD in the germline V gene. The CDR3 loop spans 11 amino acids. Written as DNA, the CDR3 is TGTGCCACCGCCACCACCGGGGAGCTGTTTTTT. The encoded protein is CATATTGELFF.

This clonotype was seen more than once but under ten times. The CDR3 sequence is CSASPGTGGDYEQYF. The CDR3 DNA follows: TGCAGTGCTAGTCCCGGGACAGGTGGCGACTACGAGCAGTACTTC. The chain links TRBV20-1 to TRBJ2-7, with 8 bases lining up with TRBD1. There are 15 residues in the CDR3. With V trimmed by 3 bases and J by 3 bases, 10 bases remained unmatched. The germline gives CDR1 DFQATT, CDR2 SNEGSKA (reference sequence).

The table lists this clonotype with a few counts. The V call is TRBV7-9, the J call TRBJ2-5; maybe TRBD1 (5 bases). Germline CDR1 is SEHNR and CDR2 is FQNEAQ (reference sequence). V shed 2 bases and J shed 4 bases, with 8 bases lying between them. CDR3 length: 13 residues. The CDR3 nucleotides read TGTGCCAGCAGCTTAAACAGGCTAGAGACCCAGTACTTC. Protein product: CASSLNRLETQYF. Full variable domain (remainder filled in from reference TRBV7-9 and TRBJ2-5): DTGVSQNPRHKITKRGQNVTFRCDPISEHNRLYWYRQTLGQGPEFLTYFQNEAQLEKSRLLSDRFSAERPKGSFSTLEIQRTEQGDSAMYLCASSLNRLETQYFGPGTRLLVL.

The chain is built from TRBV20-1 and TRBJ2-5; D is ambiguous. Germline CDR1 is DFQATT and CDR2 is SNEGSKA (reference sequence). Trimming cost V 5 bases and J 5 bases, with 9 bases left between them. This CDR3 has 11 residues. CDR3 sequence reads: CSAGRKETQYF. The CDR3 DNA reads TGCAGTGCTGGACGGAAGGAGACCCAGTACTTC.

This clonotype was detected many times. This sequence joins TRBV7-6 and TRBJ2-3; TRBD2 matches at 7 bases. The CDR3 is 19 residues long. Germline lookup yields CDR1 SGHVS and CDR2 FNYEAQ. J gave up 6 bases and V 0 bases, and 18 bases lay outside the gene matches. The CDR3 sequence is CASSLAATGGPNHFDTQYF. The CDR3 DNA reads TGTGCCAGCAGCTTAGCGGCGACGGGAGGACCGAATCATTTTGATACGCAGTATTTT.

Remarks on this clonotype: It may be a read error: a sequence one base away is much more abundant. The J gene is TRBJ2-5, the V gene TRBV29-1; no clear D. Trimming removed 4 bases at V and 5 bases at J, with 5 bases between. CDR1 is SQVTM, CDR2 ANQGSEA, per germline. CDR3 length: 10 amino acids. CDR3 DNA sequence: TGCAGCGTTGCCCGGGAGACCCAGTACTTC. Protein: CSVARETQYF.

This clonotype has just a few counts. The chain employs TRBV7-2 and TRBJ2-1; 13 nucleotides align to TRBD2. Trimming removed 6 bases from V and 5 bases from J; junction bases left unmatched: 4. The germline V gene has CDR1 SGHTA and CDR2 FQGNSA. CDR3 length: 15 residues. CDR3 in DNA: TGTGCCAGCAGAAGGACTAGCGGGAGCCACAATGAGCAGTTCTTC. Amino acids: CASRRTSGSHNEQFF.